This entry lists 25 T cell receptor beta chains sequenced from one sample in a study of cytomegalovirus exposure and HLA in healthy donors. Researchers ran the PCR with 60 Vbeta and 13 Jbeta primers. Data came from immunoSEQ multiplex PCR; TCRdb stores just in-frame clones and leaves some out. There are roughly 97,000 clones in the sample; 73% occur only once, and more than 3% lies in the top ten. The sequencing sample was made of PBMCs. The origin of the receptors is a man in his forties in good health and CMV-seronegative.

This rearrangement joins TRBV5-1 to TRBJ1-5, with TRBD1 identical over 7 bases. The CDR3 extends over 16 amino acids. CDR1 and CDR2 (germline): SGHRS, YFSETQ. The junction had 10 bases not matched to a gene; V was cut back by 0 bases and J by 7 bases. CDR3 sequence: CASSLGPTGQRQPQHF. CDR3 DNA sequence: TGCGCCAGCAGCTTGGGCCCGACAGGGCAGAGACAGCCCCAGCATTTT. The full variable domain, in which reference TRBV5-1 and TRBJ1-5 provide the parts outside the CDR3, is KAGVTQTPRYLIKTRGQQVTLSCSPISGHRSVSWYQQTPGQGLQFLFEYFSETQRNKGNFPGRFSGRQFSNSRSEMNVSTLELGDSALYLCASSLGPTGQRQPQHFGDGTRLSIL.

The chain uses TRBV13 and TRBJ2-3, with D possibly matching TRBD2 (7 bases). Germline V gives CDR1 PRHDT, CDR2 FYEKMQ (reference sequence). CDR3 length: 16 residues. V lost 5 bases and J lost 0, with 15 bases in between. Here the CDR3 reads CASSEGGGSSTDTQYF. The CDR3 DNA sequence: TGTGCCAGCAGCGAAGGGGGGGGATCTAGCACAGATACGCAGTATTTT.

This clone came up a few times. The CDR3 region is CASSLAVHSGANVLTF. The CDR3 region has the DNA TGTGCCAGCAGCTTGGCGGTCCATTCTGGGGCCAACGTCCTGACTTTC. The chain carries TRBV5-8 and TRBJ2-6; D is ambiguous. Per the germline V gene, CDR1 is SGHTS and CDR2 is YDEGEE. Deletions cut 0 bases from V and 1 base from J, with 8 bases between. CDR3 length: 16 amino acids.

CDR3 sequence reads: CAISGGQGYGYTF. In DNA form, the CDR3 reads TGTGCCATCAGTGGGGGACAGGGGTATGGCTACACCTTC. The rearrangement uses TRBV10-3 and TRBJ1-2; 10 bases match TRBD1. Germline V gene lookup returns CDR1 ENHRY and CDR2 SYGVKD. The ends lost 4 bases at V and 5 bases at J; junction bases unmatched: 1. This CDR3 comprises 13 residues.

The rearrangement links TRBV9 to TRBJ1-4; D is perhaps TRBD1 (5 bases). Germline V CDR1 and CDR2: SGDLS, YYNGEE. V was cut by 0 bases and J by 3 bases, with 6 bases left in between. CDR3 size: 14 residues. The CDR3 bases are TGTGCCAGCAGCGTAGGGGGGGCTAATGAAAAACTGTTTTTT. Translating gives CASSVGGANEKLFF.

The rearrangement uses TRBV18 and TRBJ2-3; 8 bases map to TRBD1. The CDR3 totals 15 residues. The germline gives CDR1 KGHSH, CDR2 LQKENI. The junction had 4 bases not matched to a gene; V was cut back by 4 bases and J by 1 base. The CDR3 sequence: CASSQQGEGTDTQYF. In DNA, the CDR3 is TGTGCCAGCTCACAACAGGGGGAGGGCACAGATACGCAGTATTTT.

CDR3 DNA sequence: TGTGCCAGCAGCGCCTCCGGGACTAGCGGGGGTACGCAGTATTTT. Protein sequence: CASSASGTSGGTQYF. The J gene is TRBJ2-3, the V gene TRBV9, with 14 bases aligning to TRBD2. The CDR3 spans 15 residues. V shed 3 bases, J shed 8 bases, and the junction held 5 bases outside the gene matches. The germline V gene encodes CDR1 SGDLS and CDR2 YYNGEE.

This rearrangement joins TRBV29-1 to TRBJ1-1; D perhaps matches TRBD1 (5 bases). This CDR3 spans 12 amino acids. From germline, CDR1 is SQVTM and CDR2 ANQGSEA. Trimming removed 6 bases from V and 7 bases from J, with 15 bases in between. In DNA form, the CDR3 reads TGCAGCGTCAAATGGGGGGAAATTGAAGCTTTCTTT. Protein sequence: CSVKWGEIEAFF. Looking up the rest from reference TRBV29-1 and TRBJ1-1 gives the full variable domain: SAVISQKPSRDICQRGTSLTIQCQVDSQVTMMFWYRQQPGQSLTLIATANQGSEATYESGFVIDKFPISRPNLTFSTLTVSNMSPEDSSIYLCSVKWGEIEAFFGQGTRLTVV.

The rearrangement uses TRBV5-1 and TRBJ2-7; D is perhaps TRBD2 (5 bases). Germline loops: CDR1 SGHRS, CDR2 YFSETQ. This CDR3 spans 15 amino acids. V was clipped by 2 bases and J by 2 bases, with 14 bases between them. This CDR3 reads CASSLSPRGTYEQYF. The CDR3 DNA is TGCGCCAGCAGCTTAAGTCCCCGGGGTACCTACGAGCAGTACTTC.

The chain combines TRBV6-4 with TRBJ2-1; TRBD1 matches 11 bases. CDR3 length: 16 amino acids. V lost 7 bases, J lost 3 bases, and 8 bases stayed unmatched. The germline V gene encodes CDR1 MRHNA and CDR2 SNTAGT. The CDR3 reads CASTPHGTGGYNEQFF. In DNA form, the CDR3 reads TGTGCCAGCACCCCCCACGGGACAGGGGGCTACAATGAGCAGTTCTTC.

The chain couples TRBV2 to TRBJ1-4; D is unclear. The V end lost 7 bases, the J end lost 3 bases, and 12 bases lay between the germline ends. CDR1 and CDR2 (germline): SNHLY, FYNNEI. This CDR3 spans 14 amino acids. The chain's CDR3 is CASKTGAANEKLFF. CDR3 DNA: TGTGCCAGCAAGACGGGAGCAGCTAATGAAAAACTGTTTTTT.

The chain uses TRBV2 and TRBJ2-5, with 7 bases fitting TRBD2. CDR1 is SNHLY and CDR2 is FYNNEI in the germline V gene. The CDR3 is made up of 12 amino acids. J gave up 7 bases and V 10 bases, and 9 bases lay outside the gene matches. The CDR3 loop reads CATPNLAGTQYF. DNA for the CDR3: TGTGCCACCCCGAATTTAGCGGGGACCCAGTACTTC.

The rearrangement links TRBV4-2 to TRBJ2-2; 9 bases map to TRBD2. Germline CDR1 reads LGHNA; CDR2 reads YNFKEQ. The CDR3 runs 15 residues. V lost 8 bases, J lost 10 bases, and 14 bases stayed unmatched. The CDR3 DNA reads TGTGCCAGCTCCCTAGCGGGGCCTTCCCGTGTGGAGCTGTTTTTT. Protein: CASSLAGPSRVELFF.

In its sample, this clone was seen once. The CDR3 sequence: CASSRLAGGRDTQYF. Here the CDR3 DNA reads TGCGCCAGCAGCAGGCTAGCGGGGGGGAGAGATACGCAGTATTTT. The chain uses TRBV5-1 and TRBJ2-3; 12 positions match TRBD2. Per the germline V gene, CDR1 is SGHRS and CDR2 is YFSETQ. The CDR3 is made up of 15 amino acids. The V gene end was trimmed by 4 bases and the J gene end by 5 bases; junction bases not matched to a gene: 5.

The chain is built from TRBV19 and TRBJ2-3, with 13 nucleotides matching TRBD2. This CDR3 is 16 amino acids long. CDR1 LNHDA and CDR2 SQIVND come from the germline V gene (reference sequence). Trimming took 5 bases from V and 4 from J; bases not matched to a gene: 6. CDR3: CASSVTSGGEADTQYF. CDR3 DNA sequence: TGTGCCAGTAGTGTTACTAGCGGGGGGGAGGCAGATACGCAGTATTTT. Drawing the rest from reference TRBV19 and TRBJ2-3, the complete variable domain is DGGITQSPKYLFRKEGQNVTLSCEQNLNHDAMYWYRQDPGQGLRLIYYSQIVNDFQKGDIAEGYSVSREKKESFPLTVTSAQKNPTAFYLCASSVTSGGEADTQYFGPGTRLTVL.

The CDR3 protein is CASSWWDRGHNYGYTF. The CDR3 DNA sequence: TGTGCCAGCAGCTGGTGGGACAGGGGGCATAACTATGGCTACACCTTC. This rearrangement joins TRBV5-6 to TRBJ1-2, with 12 bases aligning to TRBD1. The CDR3 has 16 amino acids. Germline V lookup: CDR1 SGHDT, CDR2 YYEEEE. Germline trimming cut 3 bases from V and 1 base from J; bases unmatched to any gene: 4.

This chain uses TRBV6-6 with TRBJ2-1; 13 bases are shared with TRBD2. Germline assignment: CDR1 MNHNY and CDR2 SVGAGI (reference sequence). This CDR3 is built from 15 residues. The ends lost 6 bases at V and 5 bases at J; junction bases unmatched: 4. The CDR3 loop reads CASRRGLAGNNEQFF. The CDR3 DNA is TGTGCCAGCAGGAGGGGACTAGCGGGGAACAATGAGCAGTTCTTC.

This clone has a handful of counts. The rearrangement joins TRBV2 to TRBJ1-1; D is unclear. Trimming shortened V by 5 bases and J by 3 bases, and 7 bases separated the two germline ends. This CDR3 has 12 residues. The germline gives CDR1 SNHLY, CDR2 FYNNEI. The CDR3: CASSSLDTEAFF. The DNA of the CDR3 is TGTGCCAGCAGTTCGTTAGACACTGAAGCTTTCTTT.

This chain links TRBV5-6 with TRBJ1-3; D unclear. The CDR3 consists of 14 residues. V shed 4 bases and J shed 7 bases, with 15 bases lying between them. Germline assignment: CDR1 SGHDT and CDR2 YYEEEE. This CDR3 is CASSETIRFNTIYF. The CDR3 nucleotides are TGTGCCAGCAGCGAAACTATCCGGTTCAACACCATATATTTT. The whole variable domain, filled in from reference TRBV5-6 and TRBJ1-3, reads DAGVTQSPTHLIKTRGQQVTLRCSPKSGHDTVSWYQQALGQGPQFIFQYYEEEERQRGNFPDRFSGHQFPNYSSELNVNALLLGDSALYLCASSETIRFNTIYFGEGSWLTVV.

About this clone: The same CDR3 also results from other DNA sequences found in this sample. V gene TRBV5-1 combines with J gene TRBJ1-1, with D tentatively TRBD1 (6 bases). V lost 2 bases and J lost 0, with 8 bases in between. This CDR3 comprises 14 residues. Germline V lookup: CDR1 SGHRS, CDR2 YFSETQ. The CDR3 sequence: CASSLTGLNTEAFF. In DNA, the CDR3 is TGCGCCAGCAGCTTAACAGGGTTGAACACTGAAGCTTTCTTT.

The CDR3 loop reads CASSPGTSGGRGQETQYF. CDR3 coding DNA: TGTGCCAGCAGTCCCGGGACTAGCGGGGGCCGAGGGCAAGAGACCCAGTACTTC. V gene TRBV2 combines with J gene TRBJ2-5; TRBD2 matches at 14 bases. This CDR3 contains 18 residues. Germline V gene sequence: CDR1 SNHLY, CDR2 FYNNEI. Trimming took 5 bases from V and 2 from J; bases not matched to a gene: 10.

The chain couples TRBV2 to TRBJ2-4, with TRBD2 identical over 7 bases. The CDR3 spans 12 residues. CDR1 is SNHLY and CDR2 is FYNNEI in the germline V gene. The V gene end was trimmed by 7 bases and the J gene end by 6 bases; junction bases not matched to a gene: 3. CDR3 in amino acids: CASIGEGNIQYF. DNA for the CDR3: TGTGCCAGCATTGGGGAGGGAAACATTCAGTACTTC.

The chain joins TRBV28 to TRBJ2-1; 16 bases align to TRBD2. Trimming at V came to 7 bases and at J to 2 bases, leaving 14 bases not matched to a gene. Per germline, CDR1 MDHEN and CDR2 SYDVKM. This CDR3 is 20 amino acids long. The CDR3 reads CASIPVLGLAGGSTYNEQFF. In nucleotides, the CDR3 is TGTGCCAGCATCCCGGTCCTGGGACTAGCGGGGGGGTCCACCTACAATGAGCAGTTCTTC.

This chain joins TRBV6-1 and TRBJ2-7; 8 bases are a match to TRBD1. The V segment lost 3 bases and the J segment 6 bases; nucleotides outside the gene matches: 13. Germline CDR1 is MNHNS and CDR2 is SASEGT. This CDR3 contains 16 residues. CDR3 nucleotides: TGTGCCAGCAGTGAGCTTCAGGGGCAGGGGGCTCCCGAGCAGTACTTC. It specifies CASSELQGQGAPEQYF.

The rearrangement joins TRBV29-1 to TRBJ2-3; 12 bases agree with TRBD2. The CDR3 consists of 14 residues. Per germline, CDR1 SQVTM and CDR2 ANQGSEA. Unmatched junction bases numbered 6, after V lost 8 bases and J lost 3 bases. The CDR3 sequence: CSTYLAGGTDTQYF. CDR3 coding DNA: TGCAGCACGTACCTAGCGGGGGGGACAGATACGCAGTATTTT.